This T cell receptor beta chain emerged from a study of blood T cell repertoires in COVID-19 (dated by TCRdb to 2020 to 2022). For the study in its entirety: Collaborator samples came from the United States, Italy and Spain and covered acute and convalescent phases of COVID-19. The material from the prospective study consisted of cDNA or gDNA derived from T cells, B-cell-depleted T cells, or PBMCs. Subjects who had been exposed to COVID-19, were actively infected with it, or had recovered from it provided the deeply sampled blood TCRbeta repertoires that made up the dataset. A freely available public database, intended as a resource for researchers studying the immune response to SARS-CoV-2, is where the repertoires were released. The samples were drawn from the first 160 participants of the ongoing ImmuneRACE study and from 1,254 subjects provided by 6 global collaborators. A de-identified subject ID, COVID-19 status, age in years and sex were almost always included in the sample metadata. Where available, HLA class I and class II types were taken from metadata supplied by the sample provider and were not determined by assay-based typing. Broader findings and caveats from the paper: How much clinical and demographic metadata was included differed by source and by participant, and the metadata was provided uncurated.

In the germline V gene (reference sequence), CDR1 corresponds to LGHDT and CDR2 to YNNKEL. The CDR3 has 15 amino acids, counting the end cysteine and phenylalanine. Only CDR3 DNA is held: 45 bases, read in frame from base 1. At the junction V is shortened by 8 bases and J by 6 bases; bases outside the gene matches: 12. TCRbeta CDR3 regions were amplified from genomic DNA by means of the immunoSEQ Assay, a bias-controlled multiplex PCR. Per the source publication's procedure: Nucleated cell counts per sample were estimated from amplification of reference gene primers within the assay. To quantify the absolute abundance of each unique TCRbeta CDR3 rearrangement, sequence reads were collapsed and filtered. For each sample, productive Simpson clonality was calculated by taking the square root of Simpson's diversity index across productive rearrangements. The table was pulled from immuneACCESS by TCRdb, which kept in-frame rearrangements only. Such tables lose some clones; where checked, under half of the loss comes from unresolved V genes, and the rest has no known cause. Clonal size and the V and J genes are those of that table, whereas D and trimming came from the DNA. The table for this sample lists 240,000 or so clones; around nine tenths of them were counted only once. The ten largest clonotypes hold about 7.6% of the sample.

About this clone itself: It lacks a known antigen. Base qualities are missing; no much larger clone stands one base away.

Collaborating institutions collected whole blood in K2EDTA tubes following their own protocols. Collaborator samples were shipped for TCRbeta analysis as frozen whole blood, isolated PBMCs, or DNA extracted from either sample type. The TCR sequence derives from a woman aged 70-85 years with active or convalescent COVID-19. The V and J segments used are TRBV3-1 (or the pseudogene TRBV3-2) and TRBJ2-2; 7 central nucleotides agree with TRBD1. Sequencing input: peripheral blood. The nucleotide sequence reads as follows: TGTGCCAGCTCGGACAGGTCTATCAGCGCCGGGGAGCTGTTTTTT. It specifies CASSDRSISAGELFF.